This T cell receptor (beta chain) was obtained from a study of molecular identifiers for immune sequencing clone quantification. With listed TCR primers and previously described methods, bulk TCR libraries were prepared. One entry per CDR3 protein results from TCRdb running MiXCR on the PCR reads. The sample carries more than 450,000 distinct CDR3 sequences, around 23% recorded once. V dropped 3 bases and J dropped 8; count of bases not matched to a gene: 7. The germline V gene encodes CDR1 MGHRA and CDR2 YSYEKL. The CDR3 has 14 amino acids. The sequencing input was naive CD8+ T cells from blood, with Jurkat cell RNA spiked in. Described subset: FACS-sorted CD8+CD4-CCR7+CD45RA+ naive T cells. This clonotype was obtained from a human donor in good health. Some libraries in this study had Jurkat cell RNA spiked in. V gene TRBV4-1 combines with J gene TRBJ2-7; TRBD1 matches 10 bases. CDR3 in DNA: TGCGCCAGCAGCCAGGGGGACAGGGGCAACAAGCAGTACTTC. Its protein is CASSQGDRGNKQYF.